This paragraph reports one T cell receptor beta chain. Its antigen is not known. The sample belongs to a study of blood T cells in healthy people across ages. Study-wide results and limits: Older age coincided with a roughly linear decline in TCR beta diversity per million T cells.

CDR3 size: 16 residues. Trimming took off 4 bases at V and 2 bases at J, with 18 bases between the two ends. CDR1 is SGHVS and CDR2 is FQNEAQ in the germline V gene. Next came a second PCR, run for roughly 7 to 12 cycles, which used a sample-barcoded 5' primer along with a J-beta primer mix. TCRdb re-called the 5' RACE reads with MiXCR, one entry per CDR3 protein. The sample holds about 1.6 million distinct CDR3 sequences; about 31% are singletons and the top ten take about 11%. The source is a woman aged 25-40 years in good health. The source material was blood. The chain joins TRBV7-8 to TRBJ2-7, with D possibly TRBD2 on 6 matching bases. Here the CDR3 DNA reads TGTGCCAGCAGCTCTGTAGCAGGAGGGCAGACCTACGAGCAGTACTTC. Protein: CASSSVAGGQTYEQYF.